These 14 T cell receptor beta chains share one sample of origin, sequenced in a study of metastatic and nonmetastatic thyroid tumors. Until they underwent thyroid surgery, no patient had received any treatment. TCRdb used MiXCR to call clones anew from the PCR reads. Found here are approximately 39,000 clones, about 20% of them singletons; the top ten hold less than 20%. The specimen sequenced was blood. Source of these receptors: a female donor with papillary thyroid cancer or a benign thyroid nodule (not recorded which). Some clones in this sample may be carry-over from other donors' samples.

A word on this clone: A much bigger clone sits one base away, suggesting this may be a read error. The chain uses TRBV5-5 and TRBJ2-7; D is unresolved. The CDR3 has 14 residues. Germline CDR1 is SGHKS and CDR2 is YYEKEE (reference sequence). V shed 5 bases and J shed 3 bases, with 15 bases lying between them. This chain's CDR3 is CASSSSSTGYEQYF. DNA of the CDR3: TGTGCCAGCAGTAGCTCCTCCACTGGCTACGAGCAGTACTTC.

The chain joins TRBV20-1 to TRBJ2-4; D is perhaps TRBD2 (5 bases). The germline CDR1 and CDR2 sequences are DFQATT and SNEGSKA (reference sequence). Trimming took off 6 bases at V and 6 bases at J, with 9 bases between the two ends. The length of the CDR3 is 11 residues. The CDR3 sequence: CSAEERNIQYF. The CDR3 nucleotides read TGCAGTGCGGAGGAGAGAAACATTCAGTACTTC.

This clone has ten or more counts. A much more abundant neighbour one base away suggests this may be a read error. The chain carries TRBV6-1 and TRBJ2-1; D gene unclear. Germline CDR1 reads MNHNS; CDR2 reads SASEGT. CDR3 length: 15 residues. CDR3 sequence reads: CASSEAWYEYNERFF. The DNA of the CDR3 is TGTGCCAGCAGTGAAGCCTGGTACGAGTACAATGAGCGGTTCTTC.

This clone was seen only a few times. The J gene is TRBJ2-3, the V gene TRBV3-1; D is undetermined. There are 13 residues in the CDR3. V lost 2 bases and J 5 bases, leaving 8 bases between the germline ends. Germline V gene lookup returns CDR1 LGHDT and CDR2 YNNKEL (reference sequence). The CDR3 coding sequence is TGTGCCAGCAGCCAATCGGTGGGAGATACGCAGTATTTT. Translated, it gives CASSQSVGDTQYF.

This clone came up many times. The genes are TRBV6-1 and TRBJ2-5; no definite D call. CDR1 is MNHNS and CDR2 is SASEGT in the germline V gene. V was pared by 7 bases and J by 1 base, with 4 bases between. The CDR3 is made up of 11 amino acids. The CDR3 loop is CASTLQETQYF. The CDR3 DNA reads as TGTGCCAGCACCCTCCAAGAGACCCAGTACTTC.

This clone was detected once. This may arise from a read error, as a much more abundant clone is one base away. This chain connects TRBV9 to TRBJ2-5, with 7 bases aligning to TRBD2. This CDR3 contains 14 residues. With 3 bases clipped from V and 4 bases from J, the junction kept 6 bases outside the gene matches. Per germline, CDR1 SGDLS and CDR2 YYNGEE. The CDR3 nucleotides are TGTGCCAGCAGCGACCTAGCGGTGGGAGAGACCCAGTACTTC. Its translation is CASSDLAVGETQYF. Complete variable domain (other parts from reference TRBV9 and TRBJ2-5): DSGVTQTPKHLITATGQRVTLRCSPRSGDLSVYWYQQSLDQGLQFLIQYYNGEERAKGNILERFSAQQFPDLHSELNLSSLELGDSALYFCASSDLAVGETQYFGPGTRLLVL.

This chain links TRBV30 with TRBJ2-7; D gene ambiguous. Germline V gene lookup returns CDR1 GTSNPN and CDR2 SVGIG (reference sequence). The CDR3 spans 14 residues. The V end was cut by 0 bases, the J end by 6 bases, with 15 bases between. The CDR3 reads CAWSVDLSVSEQYF. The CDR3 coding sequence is TGTGCCTGGAGTGTTGACCTAAGTGTTTCCGAGCAGTACTTC.

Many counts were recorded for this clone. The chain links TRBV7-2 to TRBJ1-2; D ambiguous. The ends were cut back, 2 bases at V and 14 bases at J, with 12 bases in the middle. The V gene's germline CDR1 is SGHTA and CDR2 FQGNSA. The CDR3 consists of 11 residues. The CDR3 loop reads CASSLISDGTF. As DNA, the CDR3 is TGTGCCAGCAGCTTAATATCAGACGGAACCTTC.

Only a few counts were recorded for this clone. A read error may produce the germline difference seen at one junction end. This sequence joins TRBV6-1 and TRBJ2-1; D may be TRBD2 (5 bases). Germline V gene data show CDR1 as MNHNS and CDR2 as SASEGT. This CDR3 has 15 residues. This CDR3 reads CAISGLLEGYNEQFF. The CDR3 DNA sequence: TGTGCCATCAGTGGCCTACTAGAAGGCTACAATGAGCAGTTCTTC.

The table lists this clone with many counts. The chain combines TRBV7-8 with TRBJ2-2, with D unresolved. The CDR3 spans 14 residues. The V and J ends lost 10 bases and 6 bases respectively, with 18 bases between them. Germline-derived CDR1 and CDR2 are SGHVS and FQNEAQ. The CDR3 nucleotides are TGTGCCACCTCCCTTGCTGAGGCATCCGGGGAGCTGTTTTTT. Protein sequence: CATSLAEASGELFF.

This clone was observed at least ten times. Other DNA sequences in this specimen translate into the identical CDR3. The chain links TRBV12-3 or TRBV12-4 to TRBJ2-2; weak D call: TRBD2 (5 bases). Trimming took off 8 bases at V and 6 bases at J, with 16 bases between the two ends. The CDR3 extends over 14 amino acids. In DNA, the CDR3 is TGTGCCAGCGGGATGAGGGTTCGGTCCGGGGAGCTGTTTTTT. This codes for CASGMRVRSGELFF.

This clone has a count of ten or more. CDR3 sequence: CASSGDTLSGETQYF. The CDR3 region has the DNA TGTGCCAGCAGTGGGGACACCCTCAGTGGAGAGACCCAGTACTTC. This rearrangement joins TRBV12-3 or TRBV12-4 to TRBJ2-5, with D perhaps matching TRBD1 (6 bases). The V and J ends lost 5 bases and 4 bases respectively, with 17 bases between them. The CDR3 loop spans 15 amino acids.

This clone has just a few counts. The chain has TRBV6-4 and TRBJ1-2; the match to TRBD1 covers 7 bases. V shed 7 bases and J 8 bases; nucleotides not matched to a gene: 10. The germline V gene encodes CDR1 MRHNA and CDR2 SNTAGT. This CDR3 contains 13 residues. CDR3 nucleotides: TGTGCCAGCAATCGAGACAGGGCGTACGGCTACACCTTC. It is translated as CASNRDRAYGYTF.

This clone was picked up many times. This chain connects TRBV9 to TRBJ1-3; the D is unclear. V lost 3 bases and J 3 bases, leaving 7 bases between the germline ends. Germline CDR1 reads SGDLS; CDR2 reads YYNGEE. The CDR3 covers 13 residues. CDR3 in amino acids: CASSAGGGNTIYF. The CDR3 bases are TGTGCCAGCAGCGCGGGAGGTGGAAACACCATATATTTT.